These T cell receptor beta chains were read from a single sample in a study of immune evolution from preneoplasia to lung adenocarcinoma. Generated by immunoSEQ multiplex PCR, the TCRdb table keeps only in-frame clones and is missing some. The sample records several thousand clones, roughly three quarters being singletons. What was sequenced was FFPE adjacent normal lung tissue. The origin of the receptors is a person between 60 and 79 years old with lung adenocarcinoma. Both conserved end residues are part of each CDR3. D genes are given only for firm matches. Some rows have no size entry. The others give once, few or many, or a class for an expanded clone.

.	.	TRBJ1-1	TRBV7-9	CASSLGGIAAEAFF	TGTGCCAGCAGCTTAGGAGGGATCGCGGCTGAAGCTTTCTTT
.	few	TRBJ2-3	TRBV19	CASSPGQPATDTQYF	TGTGCCAGTAGTCCCGGGCAGCCGGCCACAGATACGCAGTATTTT
TRBD1	.	TRBJ2-5	TRBV28	CASSLAGGLETQYF	TGTGCCAGCAGTTTAGCAGGGGGCTTAGAGACCCAGTACTTC
.	.	TRBJ1-4	TRBV29-1	CSVGRSEGEKLFF	TGCAGCGTAGGACGCTCTGAGGGAGAAAAACTGTTTTTT
.	.	TRBJ2-3	TRBV5-6	CASSFGVSPPEAQYF	TGTGCCAGCAGCTTTGGAGTCAGTCCCCCGGAGGCGCAGTATTTT
TRBD2	.	TRBJ2-7	TRBV7-9	CASSPGTSGIYEQYF	TGTGCCAGCAGCCCAGGGACTAGCGGGATCTACGAGCAGTACTTC
.	.	TRBJ2-1	TRBV11-2	CASSWQNLTYNEQFF	TGTGCCAGCAGTTGGCAGAACTTAACCTACAATGAGCAGTTCTTC
TRBD1	.	TRBJ1-2	TRBV28	CASSAGQNGYTF	TGTGCCAGCAGTGCGGGACAGAATGGCTACACCTTC
.	.	TRBJ2-3	TRBV7-8	CASSFYREGSTDTQYF	TGTGCCAGCAGCTTTTACAGGGAGGGGAGCACAGATACGCAGTATTTT
.	.	TRBJ2-1	TRBV29-1	CSATLREGNEQFF	TGCAGCGCTACACTACGGGAAGGGAATGAGCAGTTCTTC
TRBD1	few	TRBJ1-4	TRBV5-4	CASSDNRGLNEKLFF	TGTGCCAGCAGCGACAACAGGGGCTTGAATGAAAAACTGTTTTTT
TRBD1	.	TRBJ2-7	TRBV27	CASSTMDRGLSGLYEQYF	TGTGCCAGCAGTACCATGGACAGGGGGCTAAGCGGCCTCTACGAGCAGTACTTC
.	.	TRBJ1-2	TRBV28	CASSLQAIATNYGYTF	TGTGCCAGCAGTTTACAGGCGATAGCTACTAACTATGGCTACACCTTC
TRBD2	.	TRBJ2-3	TRBV5-1	CASRTSTGDQDTQYF	TGCGCCAGCAGGACTAGCACGGGAGATCAAGATACGCAGTATTTT
TRBD1	once	TRBJ2-1	TRBV29-1	CSVEGQYDNGEQFF	TGCAGCGTTGAGGGACAGTATGATAATGGTGAGCAGTTCTTC
TRBD2	.	TRBJ2-2	TRBV18	CASSPGTSGITAGELFF	TGTGCCAGCTCACCTGGGACTAGCGGGATTACGGCCGGGGAGCTGTTTTTT
TRBD2	.	TRBJ2-2	TRBV5-1	CASSLIGLAATGELFF	TGCGCCAGCAGCTTGATAGGACTAGCTGCCACCGGGGAGCTGTTTTTT
.	once	TRBJ2-1	TRBV6-1	CASSEGLMLYEQFF	TGTGCCAGCAGTGAAGGGTTAATGTTGTATGAGCAGTTCTTC
TRBD1	large	TRBJ2-7	TRBV27	CASSSGQGYEQYF	TGTGCCAGCAGTTCGGGACAGGGTTACGAGCAGTACTTC
TRBD1	few	TRBJ1-1	TRBV18	CASVGTGGTEAFF	TGTGCCAGCGTCGGGACAGGGGGGACTGAAGCTTTCTTT
.	.	TRBJ2-1	TRBV7-6	CASSLVVASNPYNEQFF	TGTGCCAGCAGCTTAGTAGTAGCGTCAAATCCCTACAATGAGCAGTTCTTC
TRBD1	.	TRBJ2-3	TRBV30	CAWSPGQGTTDTQYF	TGTGCCTGGAGTCCAGGACAGGGGACCACAGATACGCAGTATTTT
.	.	TRBJ1-2	TRBV19	CASSIGHLSYGYTF	TGTGCCAGTAGTATCGGGCATCTTAGCTATGGCTACACCTTC
TRBD2	.	TRBJ2-1	TRBV18	CASSPRTSDWSEQFF	TGTGCCAGCTCACCACGGACTAGCGATTGGAGTGAGCAGTTCTTC